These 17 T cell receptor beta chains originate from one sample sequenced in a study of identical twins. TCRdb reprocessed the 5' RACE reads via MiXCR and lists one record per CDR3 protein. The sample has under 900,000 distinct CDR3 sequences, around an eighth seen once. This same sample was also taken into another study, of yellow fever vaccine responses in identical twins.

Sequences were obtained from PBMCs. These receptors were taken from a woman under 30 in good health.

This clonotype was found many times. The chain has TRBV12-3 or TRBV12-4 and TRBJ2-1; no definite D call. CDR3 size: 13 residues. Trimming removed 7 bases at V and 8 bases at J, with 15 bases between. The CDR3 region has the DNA TGTGCCAGCACCCCCCAGACTCACCATGAGCAGTTCTTC. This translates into CASTPQTHHEQFF.

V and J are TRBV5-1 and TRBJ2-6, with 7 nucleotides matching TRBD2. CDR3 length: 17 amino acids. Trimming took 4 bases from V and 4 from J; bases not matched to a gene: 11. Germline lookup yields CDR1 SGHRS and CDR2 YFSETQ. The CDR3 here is CASSPTPTSIGANVLTF. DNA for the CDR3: TGCGCCAGCAGCCCCACCCCGACTAGCATCGGGGCCAACGTCCTGACTTTC.

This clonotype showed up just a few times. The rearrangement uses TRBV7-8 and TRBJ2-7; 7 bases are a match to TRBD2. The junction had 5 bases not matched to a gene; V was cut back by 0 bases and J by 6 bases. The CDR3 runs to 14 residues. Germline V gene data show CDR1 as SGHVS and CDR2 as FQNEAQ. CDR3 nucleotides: TGTGCCAGCAGCTTAGCATCGTCGGGAGGCGAGCAGTACGTC. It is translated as CASSLASSGGEQYV.

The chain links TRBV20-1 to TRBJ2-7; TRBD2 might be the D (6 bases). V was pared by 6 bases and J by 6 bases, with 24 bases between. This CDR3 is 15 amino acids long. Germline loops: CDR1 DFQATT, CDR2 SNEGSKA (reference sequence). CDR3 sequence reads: CSATPPGTPLGEQYF. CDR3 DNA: TGCAGTGCCACCCCTCCTGGGACTCCCTTAGGCGAGCAGTACTTC.

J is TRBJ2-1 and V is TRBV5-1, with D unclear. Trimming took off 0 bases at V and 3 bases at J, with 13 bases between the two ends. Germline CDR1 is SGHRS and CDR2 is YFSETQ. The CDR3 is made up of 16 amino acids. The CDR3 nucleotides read TGCGCCAGCAGCTTGGACGGTTCGGTCGACTACAATGAGCAGTTCTTC. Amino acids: CASSLDGSVDYNEQFF. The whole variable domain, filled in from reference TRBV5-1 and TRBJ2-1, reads KAGVTQTPRYLIKTRGQQVTLSCSPISGHRSVSWYQQTPGQGLQFLFEYFSETQRNKGNFPGRFSGRQFSNSRSEMNVSTLELGDSALYLCASSLDGSVDYNEQFFGPGTRLTVL.

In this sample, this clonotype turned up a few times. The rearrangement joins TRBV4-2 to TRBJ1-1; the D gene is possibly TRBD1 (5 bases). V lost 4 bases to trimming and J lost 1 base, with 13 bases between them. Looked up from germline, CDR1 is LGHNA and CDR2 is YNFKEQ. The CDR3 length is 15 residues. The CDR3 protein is CASSPGRGRNTEAFF. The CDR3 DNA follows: TGTGCCAGCAGCCCCGGACGGGGGAGGAACACTGAAGCTTTCTTT.

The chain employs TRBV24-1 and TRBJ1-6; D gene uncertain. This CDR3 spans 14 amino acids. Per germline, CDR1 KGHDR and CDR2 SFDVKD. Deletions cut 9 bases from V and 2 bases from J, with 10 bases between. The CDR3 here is CATQVRAYNSPLHF. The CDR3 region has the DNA TGTGCCACCCAGGTCCGGGCCTATAATTCACCCCTCCACTTT.

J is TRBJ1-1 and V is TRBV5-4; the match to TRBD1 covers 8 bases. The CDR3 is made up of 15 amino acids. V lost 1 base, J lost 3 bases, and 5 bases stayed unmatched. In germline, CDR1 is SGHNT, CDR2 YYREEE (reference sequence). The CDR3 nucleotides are TGTGCCAGCAGCTTGAAACAGGGGGAAGACACTGAAGCTTTCTTT. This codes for CASSLKQGEDTEAFF.

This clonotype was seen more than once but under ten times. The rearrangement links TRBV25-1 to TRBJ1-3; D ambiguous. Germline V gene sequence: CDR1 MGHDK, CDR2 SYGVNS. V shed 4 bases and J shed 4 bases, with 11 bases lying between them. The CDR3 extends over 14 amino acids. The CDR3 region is CASSGTTGGNTIYF. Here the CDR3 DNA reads TGTGCCAGCAGTGGGACGACGGGGGGAAACACCATATATTTT.

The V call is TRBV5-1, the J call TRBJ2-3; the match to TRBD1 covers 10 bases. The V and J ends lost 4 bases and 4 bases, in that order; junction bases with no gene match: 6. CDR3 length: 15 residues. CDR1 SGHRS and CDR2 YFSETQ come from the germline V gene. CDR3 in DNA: TGCGCCAGCAGCCCCGGGACAGGGGTTCCAGATACGCAGTATTTT. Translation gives CASSPGTGVPDTQYF.

The CDR3 loop reads CASTDSPNEQFF. The CDR3 nucleotides read TGTGCCAGCACTGACTCTCCCAATGAGCAGTTCTTC. The rearrangement joins TRBV2 to TRBJ2-1, with no clear D. CDR1 and CDR2 from the germline V gene are SNHLY and FYNNEI. This CDR3 region has 12 residues. V shed 7 bases and J shed 6 bases, with 10 bases lying between them.

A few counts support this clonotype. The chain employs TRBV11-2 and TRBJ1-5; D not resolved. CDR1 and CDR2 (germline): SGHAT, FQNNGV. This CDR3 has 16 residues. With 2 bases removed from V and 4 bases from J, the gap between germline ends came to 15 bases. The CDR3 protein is CASSLPRAGRNQPQHF. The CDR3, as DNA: TGTGCCAGCAGCTTACCGAGGGCAGGCCGGAATCAGCCCCAGCATTTT.

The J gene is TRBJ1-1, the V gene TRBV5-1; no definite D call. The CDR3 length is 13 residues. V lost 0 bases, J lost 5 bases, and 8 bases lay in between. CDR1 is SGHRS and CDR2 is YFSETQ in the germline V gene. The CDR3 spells CASSLALLTEAFF. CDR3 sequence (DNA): TGCGCCAGCAGCTTGGCCTTACTGACTGAAGCTTTCTTT.

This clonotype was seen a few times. DNA of the CDR3: TGTGCCACCTCCCAGCGGGAGCTTTTGTTCTTC. The encoded protein is CATSQRELLFF. V is TRBV24-1 and J is TRBJ2-1; 8 bases are shared with TRBD2. This CDR3 spans 11 amino acids. V lost 9 bases, J lost 15 bases, and 9 bases stayed unmatched. CDR1 is KGHDR and CDR2 is SFDVKD in the germline V gene.

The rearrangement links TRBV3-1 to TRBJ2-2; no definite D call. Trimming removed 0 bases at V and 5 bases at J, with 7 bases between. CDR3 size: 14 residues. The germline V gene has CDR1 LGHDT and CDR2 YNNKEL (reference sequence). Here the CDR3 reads CASSQDRVTGELFF. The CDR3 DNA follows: TGTGCCAGCAGCCAAGATAGGGTTACCGGGGAGCTGTTTTTT.

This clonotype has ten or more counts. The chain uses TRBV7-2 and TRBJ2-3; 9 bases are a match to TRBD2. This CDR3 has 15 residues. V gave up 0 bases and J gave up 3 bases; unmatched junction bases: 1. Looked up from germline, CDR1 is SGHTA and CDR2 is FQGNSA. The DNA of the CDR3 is TGTGCCAGCAGCTTAGCGGGACTAGCTACAGATACGCAGTATTTT. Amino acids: CASSLAGLATDTQYF.

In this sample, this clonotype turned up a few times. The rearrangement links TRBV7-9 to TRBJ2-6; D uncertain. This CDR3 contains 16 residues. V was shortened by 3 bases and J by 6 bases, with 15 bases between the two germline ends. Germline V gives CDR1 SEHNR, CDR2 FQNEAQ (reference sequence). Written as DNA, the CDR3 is TGTGCCAGCAGCTTGAGAGACGGACGAGTGGCCAACGTCCTGACTTTC. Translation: CASSLRDGRVANVLTF.